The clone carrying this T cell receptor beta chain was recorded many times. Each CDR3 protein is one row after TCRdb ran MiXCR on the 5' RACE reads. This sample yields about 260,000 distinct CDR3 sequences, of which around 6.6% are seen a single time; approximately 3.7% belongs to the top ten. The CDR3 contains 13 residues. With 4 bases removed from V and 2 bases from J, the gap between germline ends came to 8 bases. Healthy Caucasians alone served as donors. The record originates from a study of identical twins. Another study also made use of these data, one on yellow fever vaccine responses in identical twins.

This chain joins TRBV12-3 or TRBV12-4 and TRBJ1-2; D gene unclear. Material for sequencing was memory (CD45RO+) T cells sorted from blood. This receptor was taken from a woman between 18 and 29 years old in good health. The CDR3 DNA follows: TGTGCCAGCAGTTCCCCTTTCAACTATGGCTACACCTTC. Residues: CASSSPFNYGYTF.